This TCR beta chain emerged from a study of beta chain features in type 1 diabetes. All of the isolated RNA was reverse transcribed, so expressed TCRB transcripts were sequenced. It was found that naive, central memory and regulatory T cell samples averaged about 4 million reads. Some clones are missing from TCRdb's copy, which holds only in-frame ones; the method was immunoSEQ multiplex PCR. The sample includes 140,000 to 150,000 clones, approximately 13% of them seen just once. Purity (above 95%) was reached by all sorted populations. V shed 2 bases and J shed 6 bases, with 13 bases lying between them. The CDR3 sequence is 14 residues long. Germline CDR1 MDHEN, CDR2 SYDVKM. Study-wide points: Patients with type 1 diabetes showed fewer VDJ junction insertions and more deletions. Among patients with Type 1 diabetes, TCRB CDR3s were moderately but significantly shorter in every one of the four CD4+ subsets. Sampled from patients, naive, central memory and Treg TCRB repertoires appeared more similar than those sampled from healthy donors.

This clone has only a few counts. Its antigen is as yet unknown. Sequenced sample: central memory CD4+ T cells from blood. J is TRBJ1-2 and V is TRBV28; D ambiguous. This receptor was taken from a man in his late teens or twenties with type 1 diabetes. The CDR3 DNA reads TGTGCCAGCAGTTTAGCAACACGAGTACATGGCTACACCTTC. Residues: CASSLATRVHGYTF.